Listed here are 9 T cell receptor beta chains from one sample, sequenced in a study of cytomegalovirus exposure and HLA in healthy donors. Vbeta (60) and Jbeta (13) primers were used in the PCR. Using immunoSEQ multiplex PCR, the repertoire was profiled, and TCRdb retains in-frame clones only, with some absent. The table includes roughly 150,000 clones, 55% to 70% detected once. Source material: PBMCs. The receptor set was obtained from a woman under 40 in good health and CMV-seropositive.

The chain couples TRBV10-2 to TRBJ1-2; possible D gene TRBD1, 6 bases. This CDR3 has 15 amino acids. CDR1 and CDR2 from the germline V gene are WSHSY and SAAADI. V was shortened by 10 bases and J by 1 base, with 19 bases between the two germline ends. CDR3 in amino acids: CATTIHQGFNYGYTF. DNA for the CDR3: TGCGCCACTACGATACACCAGGGGTTTAACTATGGCTACACCTTC.

V usage is TRBV5-4 and J usage is TRBJ1-1; 7 nucleotides align to TRBD1. The CDR3 extends over 16 amino acids. V shed 3 bases and J 0 bases; nucleotides not matched to a gene: 8. The germline CDR1 and CDR2 sequences are SGHNT and YYREEE (reference sequence). The CDR3 nucleotides read TGTGCCAGCAGCTACTACAGGGGCACCATGAACACTGAAGCTTTCTTT. It codes for CASSYYRGTMNTEAFF.

The chain has TRBV5-1 and TRBJ2-5; 10 bases align to TRBD1. J lost 3 bases, V lost 2 bases, and 4 bases had no gene match. There are 15 residues in the CDR3. Per germline, CDR1 SGHRS and CDR2 YFSETQ. The CDR3 coding sequence is TGCGCCAGCAGCTTAACGACAGGGGGCGAAGAGACCCAGTACTTC. Its protein is CASSLTTGGEETQYF.

Only a few counts were recorded for this clone. The J gene is TRBJ2-7, the V gene TRBV10-3; tentative D call: TRBD2 (5 bases). Germline V CDR1 and CDR2: ENHRY, SYGVKD. V was shortened by 7 bases and J by 0 bases, with 7 bases between the two germline ends. This CDR3 is 12 amino acids long. The CDR3 region has the DNA TGTGCCATCATGGGAGCCTCCTACGAGCAGTACTTC. Residues: CAIMGASYEQYF.

This chain's CDR3 is CASSFQVTDGPLYEQYF. CDR3 nucleotides: TGTGCCAGCAGTTTTCAGGTGACAGACGGACCTCTCTACGAGCAGTACTTC. This chain connects TRBV28 to TRBJ2-7, with D maybe TRBD1 (5 bases). Germline V gene sequence: CDR1 MDHEN, CDR2 SYDVKM. Trimming took 3 bases from V and 3 from J, leaving 21 bases between them. The CDR3 runs 17 residues.

This clone appeared a single time. The V gene is TRBV6-1, the J gene TRBJ1-4; 11 positions agree with TRBD1. Germline V gives CDR1 MNHNS, CDR2 SASEGT. The CDR3 is 14 amino acids. The V and J ends lost 8 bases and 7 bases, in that order; junction bases with no gene match: 6. CDR3: CASRTGGAGEKLFF. The CDR3 DNA reads TGTGCCAGCCGGACAGGGGGCGCGGGTGAAAAACTGTTTTTT.

This chain connects TRBV10-2 to TRBJ2-5; 10 nucleotides agree with TRBD2. This CDR3 contains 16 residues. Germline V gene sequence: CDR1 WSHSY, CDR2 SAAADI. Unmatched junction bases numbered 8, after V lost 2 bases and J lost 5 bases. The CDR3 sequence is CASSEASGGSGETQYF. Here the CDR3 DNA reads TGCGCCAGCAGTGAGGCTAGCGGGGGCTCAGGGGAGACCCAGTACTTC.

The chain couples TRBV13 to TRBJ2-1; weak D call: TRBD1 (5 bases). The germline V gene has CDR1 PRHDT and CDR2 FYEKMQ (reference sequence). Trimming removed 3 bases at V and 8 bases at J, with 11 bases between. The CDR3 extends over 13 amino acids. DNA for the CDR3: TGTGCCAGCAGCTTTAACAGGTTCCATGAGCAGTTCTTC. Its protein is CASSFNRFHEQFF. Full variable domain (missing parts from reference TRBV13 and TRBJ2-1): AAGVIQSPRHLIKEKRETATLKCYPIPRHDTVYWYQQGPGQDPQFLISFYEKMQSDKGSIPDRFSAQQFSDYHSELNMSSLELGDSALYFCASSFNRFHEQFFGPGTRLTVL.

This rearrangement joins TRBV6-6 to TRBJ1-2; D is uncertain. The V gene's germline CDR1 is MNHNY and CDR2 SVGAGI (reference sequence). V was cut by 4 bases and J by 5 bases, with 5 bases left in between. The CDR3 loop spans 11 amino acids. The CDR3 is CASSSEYGYTF. CDR3 sequence (DNA): TGTGCCAGCAGTTCAGAATATGGCTACACCTTC.